This paragraph covers one T cell receptor beta chain sequence. Its matching antigen is unknown. The record originates from a study of read filtering for tumor transcriptome and immune sequencing. Study in general: Mean patient age was roughly 61 years, range about 47 to 85; around 17 male, 14 female. IR-seq gave about 3.5 to 11 million TCR reads per sample; RNA-seq gave about 75 to 1,400.

The germline V gene has CDR1 DFQATT and CDR2 SNEGSKA (reference sequence). V gave up 8 bases and J gave up 6 bases; unmatched junction bases: 12. The CDR3 contains 15 residues. The study's findings and limits: The sorted CD138-negative fraction was a mixed bone marrow immune population, not purified T cells.

This library used roughly 400 ng RNA and molecular barcoded adaptors spanning alpha/delta and beta/gamma chains. TCRdb reanalysed the reads using MiXCR and keeps one entry per CDR3 protein. The sample has 100,000 to 150,000 distinct CDR3 sequences, 13% seen once; the top ten hold around 8.3%. The genes are TRBV20-1 and TRBJ2-7; TRBD2 agrees at 14 bases. The receptor's source is a donor at least 40 years old with multiple myeloma. The specimen sequenced was a population of CD138-negative cells sorted from bone marrow. The CDR3 here is CSTMTSGRAVSEQYF. CDR3 nucleotides: TGCAGTACCATGACTAGCGGGAGGGCTGTCAGCGAGCAGTACTTC.